The next 30 T cell receptor beta chains were all read from a single sample in a study of shared clonotypes between healthy human individuals. Clones were read by immunoSEQ multiplex PCR, and TCRdb kept only the in-frame ones, dropping some. The sample lists 450,000 to 500,000 clones, over 65% seen once, with approximately 13% in the top ten. The sequenced material came from PBMCs. These receptors were collected from a woman aged 40 to 49 in good health. Some clones in this sample may be carry-over from other donors' samples.

The V call is TRBV2, the J call TRBJ1-6; the D is unclear. The CDR3 has 14 residues. Trimming removed 5 bases from V and 6 bases from J, with 11 bases in between. CDR1 and CDR2 from the germline V gene are SNHLY and FYNNEI. The DNA of the CDR3 is TGTGCCAGCAGTCAGTTAGGCTCTAATTCACCCCTCCACTTT. The encoded protein is CASSQLGSNSPLHF.

The rearrangement links TRBV6-5 to TRBJ2-1; D is perhaps TRBD2 (6 bases). Per the germline V gene, CDR1 is MNHEY and CDR2 is SVGAGI. This CDR3 comprises 13 residues. V lost 6 bases and J lost 7, with 13 bases in between. In DNA form, the CDR3 reads TGTGCCAGCAGCCTTCGGGACTCTAATGAGCAGTTCTTC. Amino acid sequence: CASSLRDSNEQFF.

CDR3 protein: CASSLGLAGGDEQFF. For the CDR3, the DNA is TGTGCCAGCAGCCTGGGACTAGCGGGAGGAGATGAGCAGTTCTTC. The chain uses TRBV7-6 and TRBJ2-1; 15 nucleotides match TRBD2. Germline CDR1 and CDR2: SGHVS and FNYEAQ. V lost 5 bases and J lost 8; bases outside the gene matches: 4. The CDR3 is 15 residues long.

This clone was counted only a few times. J is TRBJ1-2 and V is TRBV29-1; the match to TRBD1 covers 7 bases. The CDR3 spans 12 residues. Germline-derived CDR1 and CDR2 are SQVTM and ANQGSEA. V shed 4 bases and J 9 bases; nucleotides not matched to a gene: 8. CDR3 sequence: CSVAPTGKSYTF. As DNA, the CDR3 is TGCAGCGTTGCCCCGACAGGGAAAAGCTACACCTTC.

This clone was seen repeatedly, ten times or more. This specimen includes other DNA sequences encoding the same CDR3. V usage is TRBV30 and J usage is TRBJ2-7; the D gene could be TRBD1 or TRBD2 (6 bases each). The CDR3 length is 14 residues. In germline, CDR1 is GTSNPN, CDR2 SVGIG (reference sequence). V lost 0 bases and J 0 bases, leaving 9 bases between the germline ends. CDR3 sequence (DNA): TGTGCCTGGAGTGTAGGGGGACTCTCCTACGAGCAGTACTTC. Protein product: CAWSVGGLSYEQYF.

The V and J genes are TRBV6-5 and TRBJ1-4, with 7 bases fitting TRBD1. This CDR3 comprises 14 residues. CDR1 and CDR2 (germline): MNHEY, SVGAGI. Trimming cost V 4 bases and J 10 bases; bases outside gene matches: 9. CDR3 sequence reads: CASSSSTGQRKLFF. The CDR3 bases are TGTGCCAGCAGTTCCTCGACAGGGCAGAGAAAACTGTTTTTT.

This clone was counted at least ten times. The chain links TRBV9 to TRBJ1-3, with unresolved D. Trimming removed 3 bases at V and 4 bases at J, with 11 bases between. Germline V gives CDR1 SGDLS, CDR2 YYNGEE. The CDR3 has 14 amino acids. In DNA, the CDR3 is TGTGCCAGCAGCGCCCCAAGAACCGGAAACACCATATATTTT. As protein: CASSAPRTGNTIYF.

The chain combines TRBV30 with TRBJ1-3; D ambiguous. The CDR3 consists of 13 residues. Trimming took off 2 bases at V and 2 bases at J, with 7 bases between the two ends. Germline lookup yields CDR1 GTSNPN and CDR2 SVGIG (reference sequence). The CDR3 spells CAWSITAGNTIYF. In DNA form, the CDR3 reads TGTGCCTGGAGTATCACAGCTGGAAACACCATATATTTT.

The table lists this clone with a count of one. J is TRBJ2-3 and V is TRBV5-3; D is uncertain. TRBV5-3 falls under the ORF class, with uncertain function. V was cut by 0 bases and J by 3 bases, with 5 bases left in between. The CDR3 sequence is 13 residues long. Here the CDR3 DNA reads TGTGCCAGAAGCTTGGTAGGGACAGATACGCAGTATTTT. Amino acid sequence: CARSLVGTDTQYF.

V is TRBV2 and J is TRBJ1-2; TRBD1 might be the D (5 bases). The V and J ends lost 6 bases and 5 bases respectively, with 13 bases between them. Germline V lookup: CDR1 SNHLY, CDR2 FYNNEI. The CDR3 is 13 residues long. DNA for the CDR3: TGTGCCAGCAGAGAGGGGTTCTTATATGGCTACACCTTC. It specifies CASREGFLYGYTF.

The V gene is TRBV4-1, the J gene TRBJ2-1, with TRBD2 as a possible D gene (5 bases). Per the germline V gene, CDR1 is MGHRA and CDR2 is YSYEKL. The germline V and J ends were trimmed by 0 bases and 10 bases, with 10 bases remaining between them. The length of the CDR3 is 13 residues. The CDR3 reads CASSQDWGVEQFF. DNA for the CDR3: TGCGCCAGCAGCCAAGACTGGGGAGTGGAGCAGTTCTTC.

The chain combines TRBV14 with TRBJ1-4; D gene unclear. Germline CDR1 and CDR2: SGHDN and FVKESK. The CDR3 consists of 13 residues. Trimming shortened V by 1 base and J by 7 bases, and 7 bases separated the two germline ends. CDR3 DNA: TGTGCCAGCAGCCAAGTGGGCAGTGAAAAACTGTTTTTT. Its protein is CASSQVGSEKLFF. Filled out from reference TRBV14 and TRBJ1-4, the complete variable domain reads EAGVTQFPSHSVIEKGQTVTLRCDPISGHDNLYWYRRVMGKEIKFLLHFVKESKQDESGMPNNRFLAERTGGTYSTLKVQPAELEDSGVYFCASSQVGSEKLFFGSGTQLSVL.

This chain connects TRBV12-5 to TRBJ1-1; possibly TRBD1 for D (6 bases). Germline loops: CDR1 LGHNT, CDR2 FRNRAP. Trimming removed 6 bases from V and 4 bases from J, with 12 bases in between. The CDR3 is 13 residues long. The CDR3 loop is CASGRGQGTEAFF. In DNA form, the CDR3 reads TGTGCTAGTGGCCGGGGGCAGGGCACTGAAGCTTTCTTT. Combining the CDR3 with reference TRBV12-5 and TRBJ1-1 gives the whole variable domain DARVTQTPRHKVTEMGQEVTMRCQPILGHNTVFWYRQTMMQGLELLAYFRNRAPLDDSGMPKDRFSAEMPDATLATLKIQPSEPRDSAVYFCASGRGQGTEAFFGQGTRLTVV.

Points on this clone: One base away lies a much larger clone, so this may be a sequencing read error. The rearrangement links TRBV30 to TRBJ1-2; unclear D gene. The V end lost 1 base, the J end lost 2 bases, and 14 bases lay between the germline ends. The CDR3 is 15 residues long. CDR1 and CDR2 from the germline V gene are GTSNPN and SVGIG (reference sequence). CDR3 sequence (DNA): TGTGCCTGGAGTGAGGTCGGGAACAAGAACTATGGCTACACCTTC. Its translation: CAWSEVGNKNYGYTF.

V gene TRBV5-1 combines with J gene TRBJ2-7, with D unresolved. Germline CDR1 is SGHRS and CDR2 is YFSETQ. V gave up 0 bases and J gave up 1 base, with 8 bases separating them. The CDR3 contains 14 residues. The CDR3, as DNA: TGCGCCAGCAGCTTGGTTCCGGGTTCCTACGAGCAGTACTTC. It translates to CASSLVPGSYEQYF.

The CDR3 coding sequence is TGTGCCAGCAGCCGGACTAGCGGAGTAATCGAGCAGTTCTTC. Its protein product is CASSRTSGVIEQFF. The rearrangement uses TRBV9 and TRBJ2-1; 10 nucleotides line up with TRBD2. This CDR3 is 14 amino acids long. The J segment lost 10 bases and the V segment lost 4 bases, leaving 8 bases of the junction unmatched. Germline CDR1 reads SGDLS; CDR2 reads YYNGEE.

V is TRBV30 and J is TRBJ1-4; D remains unclear. This CDR3 contains 12 residues. V lost 2 bases and J lost 0, with 1 base in between. Looked up from germline, CDR1 is GTSNPN and CDR2 is SVGIG (reference sequence). For the CDR3, the DNA is TGTGCCTGGAGTACAACTAATGAAAAACTGTTTTTT. The encoded protein is CAWSTTNEKLFF.

The table lists this clone with a few counts. V is TRBV9 and J is TRBJ2-7; tentative D call: TRBD1 (5 bases). Trimming removed 2 bases from V and 0 bases from J, with 12 bases in between. Germline V gene lookup returns CDR1 SGDLS and CDR2 YYNGEE. The CDR3 covers 15 residues. For the CDR3, the DNA is TGTGCCAGCAGCGTGGGGCCAGGCCTCTCCTACGAGCAGTACTTC. Translation: CASSVGPGLSYEQYF. The variable domain in full, with the rest retrieved from reference TRBV9 and TRBJ2-7, is DSGVTQTPKHLITATGQRVTLRCSPRSGDLSVYWYQQSLDQGLQFLIQYYNGEERAKGNILERFSAQQFPDLHSELNLSSLELGDSALYFCASSVGPGLSYEQYFGPGTRLTVT.

This clone came up once. The gene calls are TRBV10-2 and TRBJ2-1, with D unresolved. V shed 0 bases and J shed 6 bases, with 15 bases lying between them. Germline V gene sequence: CDR1 WSHSY, CDR2 SAAADI. The CDR3 runs to 16 residues. CDR3 residues: CASSESIESRINEQFF. CDR3 coding DNA: TGCGCCAGCAGTGAGTCCATCGAGAGTAGGATCAATGAGCAGTTCTTC.

The chain employs TRBV11-2 and TRBJ2-7, with 13 nucleotides matching TRBD2. CDR1 SGHAT and CDR2 FQNNGV come from the germline V gene. J was trimmed by 2 bases and V by 4 bases; bases with no gene match: 2. The CDR3 is 15 amino acids. DNA for the CDR3: TGTGCCAGCAGCTGGGGACTAGCGGGACCCTACGAGCAGTACTTC. The encoded protein is CASSWGLAGPYEQYF. Variable domain in full (rest from reference TRBV11-2 and TRBJ2-7): EAGVAQSPRYKIIEKRQSVAFWCNPISGHATLYWYQQILGQGPKLLIQFQNNGVVDDSQLPKDRFSAERLKGVDSTLKIQPAKLEDSAVYLCASSWGLAGPYEQYFGPGTRLTVT.

This clone was recorded only once. The V and J genes are TRBV4-3 and TRBJ2-7, with 15 bases aligning to TRBD2. CDR1 is LGHNA, CDR2 YSLEER, per germline. Losses at the gene ends were 3 bases for V and 2 bases for J; bases not matched to a gene: 5. The CDR3 covers 17 residues. The CDR3 loop reads CASSQGLAGGFAYEQYF. The DNA of the CDR3 is TGCGCCAGCAGCCAGGGACTAGCGGGAGGTTTTGCCTACGAGCAGTACTTC.

The chain is built from TRBV28 and TRBJ1-5, with D unresolved. Germline V CDR1 and CDR2: MDHEN, SYDVKM. V was shortened by 3 bases and J by 9 bases, with 12 bases between the two germline ends. This CDR3 has 13 residues. The CDR3 loop is CASSLDGLAPQHF. As DNA, the CDR3 is TGTGCCAGCAGTTTGGACGGGCTTGCGCCCCAGCATTTT.

The rearrangement joins TRBV19 to TRBJ2-2; a possible D gene is TRBD1 (6 bases). Per germline, CDR1 LNHDA and CDR2 SQIVND (reference sequence). V was shortened by 5 bases and J by 5 bases, with 12 bases between the two germline ends. The length of the CDR3 is 14 residues. CDR3 amino acids: CASSVTQGTGELFF. The CDR3 coding sequence is TGTGCCAGTAGTGTAACGCAGGGGACCGGGGAGCTGTTTTTT.

The genes are TRBV6-1 and TRBJ2-5; D unclear. The DNA end is more similar to TRBJ2-7, so the J call may be wrong. CDR3 length: 11 residues. Germline loops: CDR1 MNHNS, CDR2 SASEGT. The CDR3 reads CASSDRYEQYF. For the CDR3, the DNA is TGTGCCAGCAGTGATAGGTACGAGCAGTACTTC.

This chain joins TRBV28 and TRBJ2-1, with unresolved D. This CDR3 has 14 residues. Trimming pared 5 bases from V and 9 bases from J, leaving 17 bases between. Germline V lookup: CDR1 MDHEN, CDR2 SYDVKM. CDR3: CASSMGLDVSEQFF. The CDR3 DNA sequence: TGTGCCAGCAGTATGGGCCTAGACGTGAGTGAGCAGTTCTTC.

The table lists this clone with a count of one. V is TRBV9 and J is TRBJ2-2; the D is unclear. V lost 0 bases and J lost 5, with 8 bases in between. The CDR3 is 14 residues long. From germline, CDR1 is SGDLS and CDR2 YYNGEE. The CDR3 sequence is CASSVGVATGELFF. The CDR3 nucleotides are TGTGCCAGCAGCGTAGGTGTGGCTACCGGGGAGCTGTTTTTT. Filled out from reference TRBV9 and TRBJ2-2, the complete variable domain reads DSGVTQTPKHLITATGQRVTLRCSPRSGDLSVYWYQQSLDQGLQFLIQYYNGEERAKGNILERFSAQQFPDLHSELNLSSLELGDSALYFCASSVGVATGELFFGEGSRLTVL.

This clone was observed once. The CDR3 nucleotides read TGCAGTGCGGAATTTAATGAAAAACTGTTTTTT. Translated: CSAEFNEKLFF. This chain joins TRBV20-1 and TRBJ1-4; D ambiguous. The germline V gene encodes CDR1 DFQATT and CDR2 SNEGSKA (reference sequence). V gave up 6 bases and J gave up 4 bases, with 6 bases separating them. This CDR3 spans 11 amino acids.

In this sample, this clone turned up a few times. The chain joins TRBV5-4 to TRBJ2-1; 10 nucleotides align to TRBD2. Germline V gene data show CDR1 as SGHNT and CDR2 as YYREEE (reference sequence). This CDR3 spans 14 amino acids. The V gene end was trimmed by 1 base and the J gene end by 10 bases; junction bases not matched to a gene: 5. In DNA, the CDR3 is TGTGCCAGCAGCTTGACTAGCGGGGACCACGAGCAGTTCTTC. Translating it yields CASSLTSGDHEQFF. The entire variable domain, with the rest obtained from reference TRBV5-4 and TRBJ2-1, is as follows: ETGVTQSPTHLIKTRGQQVTLRCSSQSGHNTVSWYQQALGQGPQFIFQYYREEENGRGNFPPRFSGLQFPNYSSELNVNALELDDSALYLCASSLTSGDHEQFFGPGTRLTVL.

CDR3 sequence (DNA): TGTGCCAGCAGCTTGGACGGTAACTATGGCTACACCTTC. It is translated as CASSLDGNYGYTF. The gene calls are TRBV7-9 and TRBJ1-2, with D uncertain. Deletions cut 3 bases from V and 1 base from J, with 6 bases between. From germline, CDR1 is SEHNR and CDR2 FQNEAQ (reference sequence). The CDR3 is 13 residues long.

The V call is TRBV18, the J call TRBJ2-1, with 9 bases that match TRBD2. Germline V gene lookup returns CDR1 KGHSH and CDR2 LQKENI. V dropped 4 bases and J dropped 5; count of bases not matched to a gene: 0. This CDR3 region has 13 residues. The DNA of the CDR3 is TGTGCCAGCTCACTAGCGGGAGACAATGAGCAGTTCTTC. Protein product: CASSLAGDNEQFF.